A single sample is the source of the 11 T cell receptor beta chains below, sequenced in a study of CD8 T cells in Susac syndrome. It was with random hexamers that roughly 0.5 to 1 ug RNA was reverse transcribed. TCRdb reprocessed the immunoSEQ multiplex PCR reads via MiXCR and lists one record per CDR3 protein. The table has 250,000 to 300,000 distinct CDR3 sequences, about 88% seen once. Material for sequencing was CD8+ T cells from PBMCs. Source of these receptors: a human donor with multiple sclerosis.

The chain carries TRBV6-2 or TRBV6-3 and TRBJ2-2; possible D gene TRBD1, 6 bases. Germline values: CDR1 MNHEY, CDR2 SVGEGT. The CDR3 is made up of 15 amino acids. The V end lost 5 bases, the J end lost 3 bases, and 13 bases lay between the germline ends. Written as DNA, the CDR3 is TGTGCCAGCAGTGTGACAGGTTTGGACACCGGGGAGCTGTTTTTT. Protein sequence: CASSVTGLDTGELFF.

On this clonotype itself: At one boundary the junction diverges from the germline segment, which might be a read error. The chain links TRBV5-4 to TRBJ2-1, with D possibly matching TRBD2 (8 bases). In germline, CDR1 is SGHNT, CDR2 YYREEE (reference sequence). This CDR3 is 12 amino acids long. CDR3 loop: CASSPGLATGVF. DNA of the CDR3: TGTGCCAGCAGCCCAGGACTAGCCACAGGGGTCTTC.

J is TRBJ2-1 and V is TRBV29-1; 16 bases fit TRBD2. V lost 6 bases, J lost 9 bases, and 5 bases stayed unmatched. The V gene's germline CDR1 is SQVTM and CDR2 ANQGSEA. The CDR3 has 14 residues. The CDR3 coding sequence is TGCAGCGTGGGGACTAGCGGGGGGGCTGGTGAGCAGTTCTTC. This encodes CSVGTSGGAGEQFF.

This clonotype was counted a single time. V is TRBV12-3 or TRBV12-4 and J is TRBJ1-1, with D possibly matching TRBD1 (6 bases). Trimming stripped 0 bases from V and 5 bases from J, with 19 bases between. The CDR3 covers 17 residues. CDR3 sequence (DNA): TGTGCCAGCAGTTTAGCGCGGTTTGGGGGAAGGGGGACTGAAGCTTTCTTT. It is translated as CASSLARFGGRGTEAFF.

The genes are TRBV7-9 and TRBJ2-7; TRBD2 agrees at 9 bases. The trim removed 5 bases at V and 4 bases at J, leaving 6 bases unmatched. The CDR3 covers 14 residues. Germline lookup yields CDR1 SEHNR and CDR2 FQNEAQ (reference sequence). The CDR3 bases are TGTGCCAGCAGCCCTAGCGGGACTTTATACGAGCAGTACTTC. Protein product: CASSPSGTLYEQYF. Full variable domain (outside the CDR3, taken from reference TRBV7-9 and TRBJ2-7): DTGVSQNPRHKITKRGQNVTFRCDPISEHNRLYWYRQTLGQGPEFLTYFQNEAQLEKSRLLSDRFSAERPKGSFSTLEIQRTEQGDSAMYLCASSPSGTLYEQYFGPGTRLTVT.

The chain has TRBV25-1 and TRBJ1-2; D is unresolved. This CDR3 has 14 residues. Per the germline V gene, CDR1 is MGHDK and CDR2 is SYGVNS. The V end was cut by 2 bases, the J end by 4 bases, with 11 bases between. CDR3 in DNA: TGTGCCAGCAGTGAACGGGCCCTTACCTATGGCTACACCTTC. Protein: CASSERALTYGYTF.

The chain combines TRBV20-1 with TRBJ2-7, with unresolved D. Looked up from germline, CDR1 is DFQATT and CDR2 is SNEGSKA (reference sequence). CDR3 length: 14 amino acids. V lost 5 bases and J lost 3, with 17 bases in between. CDR3 in amino acids: CSAPQLLAGYEQYF. CDR3 DNA sequence: TGCAGTGCTCCCCAACTCCTGGCTGGCTACGAGCAGTACTTC.

The V call is TRBV6-6, the J call TRBJ2-1; D might be TRBD2 (5 bases). There are 13 residues in the CDR3. Trimming took off 6 bases at V and 3 bases at J, with 9 bases between the two ends. Looked up from germline, CDR1 is MNHNY and CDR2 is SVGAGI (reference sequence). The CDR3 loop is CASSSAGYNEQFF. In nucleotides, the CDR3 is TGTGCCAGCAGCAGCGCGGGCTACAATGAGCAGTTCTTC.

The V call is TRBV6-4, the J call TRBJ2-3, with D perhaps being TRBD1 or TRBD2 (5 bases each). The germline V and J ends were trimmed by 4 bases and 5 bases, with 19 bases remaining between them. This CDR3 has 16 residues. CDR1 and CDR2 (germline): MRHNA, SNTAGT. In DNA, the CDR3 is TGTGCCAGCAGTGGTCAGGGTGGCGGGTCGCAAGATACGCAGTATTTT. Residues: CASSGQGGGSQDTQYF.

This sequence joins TRBV30 and TRBJ2-1; D unresolved. Germline lookup yields CDR1 GTSNPN and CDR2 SVGIG (reference sequence). With 6 bases removed from V and 12 bases from J, the gap between germline ends came to 15 bases. CDR3 length: 11 amino acids. The CDR3 DNA reads TGTGCCTGCGCCTCCCAGGCAGGGCAGTTCTTC. Its translation: CACASQAGQFF.

The chain joins TRBV20-1 to TRBJ2-5; TRBD2 agrees at 9 bases. Per the germline V gene, CDR1 is DFQATT and CDR2 is SNEGSKA (reference sequence). The CDR3 sequence is 15 residues long. After removal of 3 bases from V and 2 bases from J, the junction contained 7 bases not matched to a gene. The CDR3, as DNA: TGCAGTGCTAGGAAAGGGCGGGGGGGACAAGAGACCCAGTACTTC. This translates into CSARKGRGGQETQYF.